These 19 T cell receptor beta chains share one sample of origin, sequenced in a study of immune evolution from preneoplasia to lung adenocarcinoma. Profiled with immunoSEQ multiplex PCR; TCRdb holds only in-frame clones, not every one. Among 25,000 to 30,000 clones listed, about three quarters were seen once. The specimen was FFPE invasive lung adenocarcinoma tissue. These receptors came from a person aged 55 to 70 with invasive lung adenocarcinoma. Some clones in this sample may be carry-over from other donors' samples.

The sample holds one count of this clone. The CDR3 DNA follows: TGTGCCAGCAGTGACGGGGGCACAGATACGCAGTATTTT. It specifies CASSDGGTDTQYF. The rearrangement joins TRBV6-4 to TRBJ2-3, with unresolved D. The CDR3 runs to 13 residues. Looked up from germline, CDR1 is MRHNA and CDR2 is SNTAGT. V was trimmed by 2 bases and J by 1 base, leaving 4 bases between them.

This chain joins TRBV11-2 and TRBJ2-3; D is ambiguous. CDR1 is SGHAT and CDR2 is FQNNGV in the germline V gene. The CDR3 is made up of 13 amino acids. V was pared by 2 bases and J by 3 bases, with 6 bases between. The CDR3 DNA reads as TGTGCCAGCAGCTTAAGGTATACAGATACGCAGTATTTT. Protein: CASSLRYTDTQYF.

The rearrangement links TRBV7-2 to TRBJ1-1; maybe TRBD1 (6 bases). CDR1 and CDR2 from the germline V gene are SGHTA and FQGNSA. The CDR3 covers 13 residues. V shed 3 bases and J shed 4 bases, with 9 bases lying between them. The CDR3 DNA follows: TGTGCCAGCAGCTTCGGACAGACCACTGAAGCTTTCTTT. Translated, it gives CASSFGQTTEAFF.

V usage is TRBV28 and J usage is TRBJ2-3; unclear D gene. CDR3 length: 15 residues. CDR1 and CDR2 from the germline V gene are MDHEN and SYDVKM. V dropped 2 bases and J dropped 2 bases, with 11 bases sitting between them. The CDR3 region is CASSLGSRDTDTQYF. The CDR3 DNA follows: TGTGCCAGCAGTTTAGGTTCCCGAGACACAGATACGCAGTATTTT.

The CDR3: CASSRDRGAEKLFF. CDR3 in DNA: TGTGCCAGCAGCCGGGACAGGGGAGCAGAAAAACTGTTTTTT. The chain has TRBV4-2 and TRBJ1-4, with 10 bases aligning to TRBD1. Germline lookup yields CDR1 LGHNA and CDR2 YNFKEQ. The V gene end was trimmed by 4 bases and the J gene end by 8 bases; junction bases not matched to a gene: 4. This CDR3 region has 14 residues.

The chain carries TRBV14 and TRBJ2-6; D gene unclear. This CDR3 region has 19 residues. V lost 4 bases and J 0 bases, leaving 19 bases between the germline ends. Per the germline V gene, CDR1 is SGHDN and CDR2 is FVKESK. CDR3 region: CASSRTLEYTISGANVLTF. CDR3 nucleotides: TGTGCCAGCAGCCGAACTCTCGAGTACACCATCTCTGGGGCCAACGTCCTGACTTTC.

The chain couples TRBV6-5 to TRBJ2-1; weak D call: TRBD2 (5 bases). This CDR3 comprises 13 residues. V was trimmed by 0 bases and J by 14 bases, leaving 14 bases between them. CDR1 and CDR2 (germline): MNHEY, SVGAGI. As DNA, the CDR3 is TGTGCCAGCAGTTACTCGATCGGGGTTAGGGAGTTCTTC. Translating it yields CASSYSIGVREFF.

The chain links TRBV5-1 to TRBJ2-7; D might be TRBD1 (5 bases). The CDR3 loop spans 14 amino acids. V lost 4 bases, J lost 2 bases, and 13 bases lay in between. In germline, CDR1 is SGHRS, CDR2 YFSETQ. The CDR3 loop is CASSPRAGPYEQYF. CDR3 DNA: TGCGCCAGCAGCCCTAGGGCAGGGCCCTACGAGCAGTACTTC. The full variable domain, completed using reference TRBV5-1 and TRBJ2-7, is KAGVTQTPRYLIKTRGQQVTLSCSPISGHRSVSWYQQTPGQGLQFLFEYFSETQRNKGNFPGRFSGRQFSNSRSEMNVSTLELGDSALYLCASSPRAGPYEQYFGPGTRLTVT.

The chain links TRBV7-6 to TRBJ2-3; no definite D call. The V end lost 5 bases, the J end lost 2 bases, and 2 bases lay between the germline ends. The CDR3 length is 11 residues. Looked up from germline, CDR1 is SGHVS and CDR2 is FNYEAQ. The CDR3 protein is CASSTTDTQYF. The CDR3 DNA follows: TGTGCCAGCAGCACCACAGATACGCAGTATTTT.

This chain links TRBV18 with TRBJ2-7; a possible D gene is TRBD1 (6 bases). Trimming removed 2 bases from V and 2 bases from J, with 10 bases in between. Germline loops: CDR1 KGHSH, CDR2 LQKENI. The CDR3 extends over 14 amino acids. The CDR3 DNA sequence: TGTGCCAGCTCACCATCCTGGACAGCCTACGAGCAGTACTTC. As protein: CASSPSWTAYEQYF.

The chain uses TRBV5-1 and TRBJ2-5; D might be TRBD1 (6 bases). V dropped 0 bases and J dropped 4 bases, with 16 bases sitting between them. This CDR3 is 16 amino acids long. Per the germline V gene, CDR1 is SGHRS and CDR2 is YFSETQ. CDR3 amino acids: CASSLGPSGAGETQYF. As DNA, the CDR3 is TGCGCCAGCAGCTTGGGCCCGTCAGGGGCGGGAGAGACCCAGTACTTC.

The V call is TRBV2, the J call TRBJ1-1; 9 nucleotides align to TRBD1. CDR3 size: 14 residues. Germline values: CDR1 SNHLY, CDR2 FYNNEI. V shed 5 bases and J 6 bases; nucleotides not matched to a gene: 7. The CDR3 region is CASSYDRGSSEAFF. The DNA of the CDR3 is TGTGCCAGCAGTTACGACAGGGGGAGTTCTGAAGCTTTCTTT.

The chain uses TRBV11-2 and TRBJ1-3, with 7 bases fitting TRBD1. V lost 5 bases and J lost 4; bases outside the gene matches: 5. Germline V gene data show CDR1 as SGHAT and CDR2 as FQNNGV. The CDR3 sequence is 14 residues long. The DNA for the CDR3 is TGTGCCAGCAGCAACGAGGGGGCCGGAAACACCATATATTTT. Translating it yields CASSNEGAGNTIYF.

The sample holds one count of this clone. CDR3: CASSLTGEAYEQYF. CDR3 sequence (DNA): TGTGCCAGCAGTTTGACAGGCGAAGCCTACGAGCAGTACTTC. The chain joins TRBV28 to TRBJ2-7; tentative D call: TRBD1 (6 bases). CDR1 and CDR2 from the germline V gene are MDHEN and SYDVKM. This CDR3 is built from 14 residues. V lost 3 bases, J lost 2 bases, and 11 bases lay in between.

The V gene is TRBV11-2, the J gene TRBJ2-1; D may be TRBD1 or TRBD2 (5 bases each). Trimming left V 0 bases short and J 9 bases short, with 12 bases between. This CDR3 spans 14 amino acids. Germline CDR1 reads SGHAT; CDR2 reads FQNNGV. CDR3 sequence reads: CASSLDLGVSEQFF. In DNA form, the CDR3 reads TGTGCCAGCAGCTTAGATTTGGGGGTCAGTGAGCAGTTCTTC.

This chain links TRBV11-1 with TRBJ2-2, with 11 bases aligning to TRBD2. The germline V gene has CDR1 SGHAT and CDR2 FQDESV (reference sequence). CDR3 length equals 15 residues. The trim removed 3 bases at V and 6 bases at J, leaving 3 bases unmatched. The DNA for the CDR3 is TGTGCCAGCAGCTTGACGGGACTAGCGGCCGGGGAGCTGTTTTTT. Its translation: CASSLTGLAAGELFF.

The chain couples TRBV6-6 to TRBJ2-3; D is unresolved. Between the trimmed V and J ends, which lost 5 bases and 4 bases, there was a span of 10 bases. The CDR3 spans 13 residues. Germline V gene sequence: CDR1 MNHNY, CDR2 SVGAGI (reference sequence). The CDR3 is CASSPLFPDTQYF. CDR3 sequence (DNA): TGTGCCAGCAGTCCACTATTCCCAGATACGCAGTATTTT.

The chain has TRBV29-1 and TRBJ1-1; possibly TRBD1 for D (6 bases). Trimming cost V 6 bases and J 5 bases, with 10 bases left between them. This CDR3 is built from 11 residues. Germline loops: CDR1 SQVTM, CDR2 ANQGSEA. Here the CDR3 DNA reads TGCAGCGTAACAGGGAAGACTGAAGCTTTCTTT. This gives the protein CSVTGKTEAFF.

The sample holds one count of this clone. The chain has TRBV7-2 and TRBJ2-1, with 13 nucleotides matching TRBD2. Germline CDR1 is SGHTA and CDR2 is FQGNSA. The ends lost 5 bases at V and 10 bases at J; junction bases unmatched: 8. The CDR3 runs to 15 residues. Here the CDR3 DNA reads TGTGCCAGCAGCGCGGGACTAGCGGGATTAAACGAGCAGTTCTTC. This translates into CASSAGLAGLNEQFF.